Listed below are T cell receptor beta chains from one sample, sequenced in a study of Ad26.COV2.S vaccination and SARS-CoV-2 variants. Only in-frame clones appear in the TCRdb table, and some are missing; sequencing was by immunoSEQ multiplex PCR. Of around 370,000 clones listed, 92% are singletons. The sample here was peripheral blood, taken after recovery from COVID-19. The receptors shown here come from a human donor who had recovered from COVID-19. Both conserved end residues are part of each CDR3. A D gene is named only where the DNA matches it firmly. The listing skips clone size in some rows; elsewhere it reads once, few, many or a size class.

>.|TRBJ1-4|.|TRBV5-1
CASSLAEGPEKLFF
TGCGCCAGCAGCTTGGCCGAGGGACCCGAAAAACTGTTTTTT
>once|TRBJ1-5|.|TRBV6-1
CASSERNKPQHF
TGTGCCAGCAGTGAAAGAAACAAGCCCCAGCATTTT
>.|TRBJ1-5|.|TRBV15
CATSRGSNQPQHF
TGTGCCACCAGCAGAGGTAGCAATCAGCCCCAGCATTTT
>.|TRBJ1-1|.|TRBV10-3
CAISVGLNTEAFF
TGTGCCATCAGTGTCGGGTTGAACACTGAAGCTTTCTTT
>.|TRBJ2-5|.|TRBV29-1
CSVEAGEETQYF
TGCAGCGTTGAGGCTGGGGAAGAGACCCAGTACTTC
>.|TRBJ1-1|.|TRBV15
CAVRQVVATEAFF
TGTGCCGTCCGACAGGTAGTGGCGACTGAAGCTTTCTTT
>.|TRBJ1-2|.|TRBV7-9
CASSLAGTTYGYTF
TGTGCCAGCAGCTTAGCAGGAACCACCTATGGCTACACCTTC
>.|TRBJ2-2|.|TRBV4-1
CASSQTDWAPGELFF
TGCGCCAGCAGCCAGACTGACTGGGCCCCCGGGGAGCTGTTTTTT
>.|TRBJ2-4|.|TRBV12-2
CASRFSEDRHSIQYF
TGTGCAAGTCGCTTCTCCGAGGACAGGCATAGCATTCAGTACTTC
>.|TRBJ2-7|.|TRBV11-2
CASSPRQFSYEQYF
TGTGCCAGCAGCCCCCGACAGTTCTCCTACGAGCAGTACTTC
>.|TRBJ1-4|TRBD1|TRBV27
CASRQGAASTNEKLFF
TGTGCCAGCAGGCAGGGGGCGGCGTCAACTAATGAAAAACTGTTTTTT
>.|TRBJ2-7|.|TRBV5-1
CASSSGTGRRPYEQYF
TGCGCCAGCAGCTCGGGTACCGGGCGCCGACCCTACGAGCAGTACTTC
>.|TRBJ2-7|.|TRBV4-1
CASSQVAAKEQYF
TGCGCCAGCAGCCAAGTGGCGGCTAAGGAGCAGTACTTC
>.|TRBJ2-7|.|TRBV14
CASSPRGGGISYEQYF
TGTGCCAGCAGTCCAAGAGGTGGGGGAATCTCGTACGAGCAGTACTTC
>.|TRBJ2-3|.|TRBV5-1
CASSFRSTDTQYF
TGCGCCAGCAGCTTTCGTAGCACAGATACGCAGTATTTT
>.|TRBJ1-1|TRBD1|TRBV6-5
CASSYRQGEAFF
TGTGCCAGCAGTTACAGACAGGGGGAAGCTTTCTTT
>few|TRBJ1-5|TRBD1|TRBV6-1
CASSSQDRDNQPQHF
TGTGCCAGCAGTTCACAGGACAGGGACAATCAGCCCCAGCATTTT
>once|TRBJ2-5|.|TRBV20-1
CSASGSQETQYF
TGCAGTGCTAGTGGATCCCAAGAGACCCAGTACTTC
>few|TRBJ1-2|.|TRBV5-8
CASSLGQANYGYTF
TGTGCCAGCAGCTTGGGACAGGCTAACTATGGCTACACCTTC
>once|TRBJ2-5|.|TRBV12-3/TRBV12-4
CASSFSQETQYF
TGTGCCAGCAGTTTTTCGCAAGAGACCCAGTACTTC
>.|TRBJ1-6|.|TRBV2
CASRGSYNSPLHF
TGTGCCAGCAGGGGGTCCTATAATTCACCCCTCCACTTT
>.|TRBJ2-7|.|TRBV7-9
CASRSDPGQGNYEQYF
TGTGCCAGCAGGTCCGATCCGGGACAAGGGAACTACGAGCAGTACTTC
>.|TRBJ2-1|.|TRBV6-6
CASSTRGSEQFF
TGTGCCAGCAGTACCCGGGGGAGTGAGCAGTTCTTC
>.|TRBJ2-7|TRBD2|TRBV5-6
CASSFRGGGALEQYF
TGTGCCAGCAGCTTCCGGGGCGGGGGGGCCTTAGAGCAGTACTTC
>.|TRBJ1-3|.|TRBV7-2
CASSPEPPSSGNTIYF
TGTGCCAGCAGCCCCGAGCCGCCTAGCTCTGGAAACACCATATATTTT
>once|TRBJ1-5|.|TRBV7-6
CASSLATDQPQHF
TGTGCCAGCAGCTTAGCCACGGATCAGCCCCAGCATTTT
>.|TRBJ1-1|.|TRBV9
CASSTQGNTEAFF
TGTGCCAGCAGCACACAGGGGAACACTGAAGCTTTCTTT
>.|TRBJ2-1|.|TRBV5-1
CASSLAPGNEQFF
TGCGCCAGCAGCTTGGCCCCAGGAAATGAGCAGTTCTTC
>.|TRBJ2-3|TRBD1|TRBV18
CASSPGGFGQGRTDTQYF
TGTGCCAGCTCACCAGGGGGCTTCGGACAGGGACGGACAGATACGCAGTATTTT
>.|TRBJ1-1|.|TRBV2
CASSVLNTEAFF
TGTGCCAGCAGTGTCCTGAACACTGAAGCTTTCTTT
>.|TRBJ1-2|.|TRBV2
CASLTGGFYGYTF
TGTGCCTCCCTCACGGGGGGATTCTATGGCTACACCTTC
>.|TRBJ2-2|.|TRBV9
CASSVGGKHWSDGELFF
TGTGCCAGCAGCGTAGGGGGAAAACATTGGAGCGACGGGGAGCTGTTTTTT
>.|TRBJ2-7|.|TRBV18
CASSPRLEGPHEQYF
TGTGCCAGCTCACCACGGTTGGAGGGTCCCCACGAGCAGTACTTC
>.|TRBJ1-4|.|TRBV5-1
CASSQTMGGRWNRATNEKLFF
TGCGCCAGCAGCCAGACTATGGGGGGGCGGTGGAATCGAGCGACTAATGAAAAACTGTTTTTT
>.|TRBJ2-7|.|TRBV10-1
CASSAQGGEQYF
TGCGCCAGCAGTGCGCAGGGCGGCGAGCAGTACTTC